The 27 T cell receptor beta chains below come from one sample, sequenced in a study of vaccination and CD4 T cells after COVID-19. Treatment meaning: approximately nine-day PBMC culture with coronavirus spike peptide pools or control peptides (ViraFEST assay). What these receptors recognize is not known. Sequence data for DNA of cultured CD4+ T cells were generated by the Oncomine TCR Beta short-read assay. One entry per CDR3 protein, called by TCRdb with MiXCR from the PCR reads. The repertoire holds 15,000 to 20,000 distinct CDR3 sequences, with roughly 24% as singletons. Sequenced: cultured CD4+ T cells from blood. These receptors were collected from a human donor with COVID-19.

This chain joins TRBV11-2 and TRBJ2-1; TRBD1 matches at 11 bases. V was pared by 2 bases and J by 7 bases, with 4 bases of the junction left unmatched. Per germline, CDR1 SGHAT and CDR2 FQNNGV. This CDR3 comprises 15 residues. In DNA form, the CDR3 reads TGTGCCAGCAGCTTACGCGGACAGGGGGCGAATGAGCAGTTCTTC. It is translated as CASSLRGQGANEQFF. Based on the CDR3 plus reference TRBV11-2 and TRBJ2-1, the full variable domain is EAGVAQSPRYKIIEKRQSVAFWCNPISGHATLYWYQQILGQGPKLLIQFQNNGVVDDSQLPKDRFSAERLKGVDSTLKIQPAKLEDSAVYLCASSLRGQGANEQFFGPGTRLTVL.

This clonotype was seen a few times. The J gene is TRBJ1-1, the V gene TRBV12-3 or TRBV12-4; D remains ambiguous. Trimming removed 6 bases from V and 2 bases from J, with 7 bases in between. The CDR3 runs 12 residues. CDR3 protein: CASSVANTEAFF. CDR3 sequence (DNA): TGTGCCAGCAGCGTCGCCAACACTGAAGCTTTCTTT.

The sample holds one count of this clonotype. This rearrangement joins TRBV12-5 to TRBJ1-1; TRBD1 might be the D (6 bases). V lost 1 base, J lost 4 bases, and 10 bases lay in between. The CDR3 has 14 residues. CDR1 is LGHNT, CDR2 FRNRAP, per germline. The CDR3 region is CASGLGDRRTEAFF. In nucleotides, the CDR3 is TGTGCTAGTGGTTTGGGCGACAGGCGCACTGAAGCTTTCTTT.

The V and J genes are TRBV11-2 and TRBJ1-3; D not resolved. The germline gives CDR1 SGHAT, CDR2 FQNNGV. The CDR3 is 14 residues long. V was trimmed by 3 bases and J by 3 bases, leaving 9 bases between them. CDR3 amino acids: CASSFETVGNTIYF. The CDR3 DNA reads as TGTGCCAGCAGCTTTGAGACCGTTGGAAACACCATATATTTT.

CDR3 sequence: CSAKPLRGGSNNEQFF. In DNA, the CDR3 is TGCAGTGCGAAACCGTTGCGGGGGGGCAGTAACAATGAGCAGTTCTTC. This rearrangement joins TRBV20-1 to TRBJ2-1; 9 bases map to TRBD2. The V gene's germline CDR1 is DFQATT and CDR2 SNEGSKA (reference sequence). The CDR3 covers 16 residues. V lost 6 bases and J lost 5; bases outside the gene matches: 14.

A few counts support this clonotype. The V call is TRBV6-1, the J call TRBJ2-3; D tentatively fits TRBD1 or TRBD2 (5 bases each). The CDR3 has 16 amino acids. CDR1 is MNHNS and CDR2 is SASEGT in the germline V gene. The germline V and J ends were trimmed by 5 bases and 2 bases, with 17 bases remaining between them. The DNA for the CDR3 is TGTGCCAGCAGTCGTTTGCCGGGACGGCACACAGATACGCAGTATTTT. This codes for CASSRLPGRHTDTQYF.

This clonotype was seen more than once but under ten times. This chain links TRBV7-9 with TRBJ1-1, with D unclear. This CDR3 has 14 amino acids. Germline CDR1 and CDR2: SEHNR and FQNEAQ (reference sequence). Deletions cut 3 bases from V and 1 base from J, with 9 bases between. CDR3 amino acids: CASSFTTKNTEAFF. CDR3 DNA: TGTGCCAGCAGCTTCACAACAAAGAACACTGAAGCTTTCTTT.

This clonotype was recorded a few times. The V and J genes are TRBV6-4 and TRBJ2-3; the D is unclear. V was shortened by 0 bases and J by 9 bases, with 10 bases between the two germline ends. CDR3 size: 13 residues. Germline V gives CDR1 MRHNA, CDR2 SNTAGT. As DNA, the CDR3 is TGTGCCAGCAGTGACTCGGTCCCTGGGACGCAGTATTTT. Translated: CASSDSVPGTQYF.

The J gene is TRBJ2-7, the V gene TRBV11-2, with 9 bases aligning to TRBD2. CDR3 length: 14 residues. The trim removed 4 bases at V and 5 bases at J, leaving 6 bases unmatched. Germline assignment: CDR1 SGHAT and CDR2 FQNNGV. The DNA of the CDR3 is TGTGCCAGCAGCTATCTGGCGGGGGGGGACGAGCAGTACTTC. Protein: CASSYLAGGDEQYF.

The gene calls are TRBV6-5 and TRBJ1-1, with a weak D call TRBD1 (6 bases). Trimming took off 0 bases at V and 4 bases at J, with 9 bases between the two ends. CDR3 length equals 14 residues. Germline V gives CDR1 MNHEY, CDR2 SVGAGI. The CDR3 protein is CASSYSRGGTEAFF. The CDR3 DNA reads TGTGCCAGCAGTTACTCTAGAGGGGGCACTGAAGCTTTCTTT.

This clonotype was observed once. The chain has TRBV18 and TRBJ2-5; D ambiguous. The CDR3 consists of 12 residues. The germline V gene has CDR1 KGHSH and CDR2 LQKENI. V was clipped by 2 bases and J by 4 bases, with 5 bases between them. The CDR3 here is CASSPGIETQYF. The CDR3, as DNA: TGTGCCAGCTCACCAGGGATAGAGACCCAGTACTTC.

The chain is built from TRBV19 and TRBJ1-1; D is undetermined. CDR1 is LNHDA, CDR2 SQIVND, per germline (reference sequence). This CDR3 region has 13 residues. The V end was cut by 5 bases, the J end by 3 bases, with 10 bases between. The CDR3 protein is CASSLQLDTEAFF. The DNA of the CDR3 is TGTGCCAGTAGTCTGCAGCTGGACACTGAAGCTTTCTTT.

CDR3 residues: CASPTDSEISPLHF. In DNA form, the CDR3 reads TGTGCCAGCCCCACGGACAGTGAGATTTCACCCCTCCACTTT. The rearrangement links TRBV6-4 to TRBJ1-6, with D perhaps TRBD1 (6 bases). This CDR3 is 14 amino acids long. V was shortened by 8 bases and J by 9 bases, with 17 bases between the two germline ends. The germline CDR1 and CDR2 sequences are MRHNA and SNTAGT.

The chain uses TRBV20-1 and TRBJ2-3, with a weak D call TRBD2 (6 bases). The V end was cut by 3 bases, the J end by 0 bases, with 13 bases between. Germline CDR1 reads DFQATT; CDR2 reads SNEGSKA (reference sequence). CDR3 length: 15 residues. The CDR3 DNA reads TGCAGTGCTAGCGATAGCGGAGCTAGCACAGATACGCAGTATTTT. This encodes CSASDSGASTDTQYF.

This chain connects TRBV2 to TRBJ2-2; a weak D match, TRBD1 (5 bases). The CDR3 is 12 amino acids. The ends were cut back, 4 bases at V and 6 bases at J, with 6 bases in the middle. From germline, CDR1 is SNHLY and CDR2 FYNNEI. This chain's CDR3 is CASSAGPGELFF. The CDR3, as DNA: TGTGCCAGCAGTGCAGGGCCCGGGGAGCTGTTTTTT.

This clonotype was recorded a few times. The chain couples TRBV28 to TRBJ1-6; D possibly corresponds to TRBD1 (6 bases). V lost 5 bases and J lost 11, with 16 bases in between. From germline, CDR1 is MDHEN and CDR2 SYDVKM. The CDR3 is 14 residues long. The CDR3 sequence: CASSLTGSRTPLHF. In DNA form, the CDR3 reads TGTGCCAGCAGTCTCACAGGGTCCCGGACACCCCTCCACTTT.

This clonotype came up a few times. CDR3 loop: CSAYSSNQPQHF. The CDR3 DNA follows: TGCAGTGCCTACAGCTCGAATCAGCCCCAGCATTTT. This chain uses TRBV20-1 with TRBJ1-5; D is uncertain. Germline V CDR1 and CDR2: DFQATT, SNEGSKA (reference sequence). V dropped 6 bases and J dropped 4 bases, with 10 bases sitting between them. CDR3 length: 12 residues.

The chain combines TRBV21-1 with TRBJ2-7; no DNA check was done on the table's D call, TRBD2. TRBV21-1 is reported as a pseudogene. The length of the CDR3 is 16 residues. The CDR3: CASSTQGLAGNNEQYF. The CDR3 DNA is TGTGCCAGCAGCACCCAGGGACTAGCGGGGAACAACGAGCAGTACTTC.

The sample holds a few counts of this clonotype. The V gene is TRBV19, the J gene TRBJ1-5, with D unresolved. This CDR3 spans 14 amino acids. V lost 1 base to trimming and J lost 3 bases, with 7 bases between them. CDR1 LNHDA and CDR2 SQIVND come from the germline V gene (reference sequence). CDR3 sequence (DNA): TGTGCCAGTAGTATAGGCCGGGCCAATCAGCCCCAGCATTTT. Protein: CASSIGRANQPQHF.

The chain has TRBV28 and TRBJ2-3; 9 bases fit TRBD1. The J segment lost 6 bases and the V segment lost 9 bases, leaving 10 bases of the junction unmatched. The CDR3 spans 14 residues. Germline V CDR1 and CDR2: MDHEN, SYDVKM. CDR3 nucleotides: TGTGCCAGGTACTCCGGGACAGGGTTTGATACGCAGTATTTT. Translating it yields CARYSGTGFDTQYF.

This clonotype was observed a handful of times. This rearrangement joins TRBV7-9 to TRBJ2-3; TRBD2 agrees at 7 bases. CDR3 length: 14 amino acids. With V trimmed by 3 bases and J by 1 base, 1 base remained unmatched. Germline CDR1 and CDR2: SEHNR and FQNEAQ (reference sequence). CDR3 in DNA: TGTGCCAGCAGCTTCAGCGGGGGCACAGATACGCAGTATTTT. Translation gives CASSFSGGTDTQYF.

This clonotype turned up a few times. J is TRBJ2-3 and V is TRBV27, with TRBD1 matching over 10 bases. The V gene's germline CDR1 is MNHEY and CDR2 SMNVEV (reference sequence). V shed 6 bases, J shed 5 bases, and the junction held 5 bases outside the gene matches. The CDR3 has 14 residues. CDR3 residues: CASRSGQGIDTQYF. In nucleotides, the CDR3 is TGTGCCAGCAGGTCGGGACAGGGGATAGATACGCAGTATTTT.

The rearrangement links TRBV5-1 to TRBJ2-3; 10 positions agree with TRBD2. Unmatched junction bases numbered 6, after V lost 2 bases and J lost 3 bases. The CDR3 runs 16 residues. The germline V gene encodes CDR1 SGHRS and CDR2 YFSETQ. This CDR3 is CASSLTSGVRTDTQYF. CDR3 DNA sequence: TGCGCCAGCAGCTTAACTAGCGGGGTAAGGACAGATACGCAGTATTTT.

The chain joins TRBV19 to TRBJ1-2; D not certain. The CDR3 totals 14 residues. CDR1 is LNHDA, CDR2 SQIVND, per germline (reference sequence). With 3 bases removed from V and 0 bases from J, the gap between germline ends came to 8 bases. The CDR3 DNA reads TGTGCCAGTAGTATCCCCGGAGCTAACTATGGCTACACCTTC. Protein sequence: CASSIPGANYGYTF.

CDR3 coding DNA: TGTGCCGCCTCACCAGGCTGGGGGCGAACTGGCAATCAGCCCCAGCATTTT. Encoded protein: CAASPGWGRTGNQPQHF. The chain couples TRBV6-2 or TRBV6-3 to TRBJ1-5; a possible D gene is TRBD1 (6 bases). This CDR3 spans 17 amino acids. V lost 11 bases and J 2 bases, leaving 25 bases between the germline ends. Looked up from germline, CDR1 is MNHEY and CDR2 is SVGEGT.

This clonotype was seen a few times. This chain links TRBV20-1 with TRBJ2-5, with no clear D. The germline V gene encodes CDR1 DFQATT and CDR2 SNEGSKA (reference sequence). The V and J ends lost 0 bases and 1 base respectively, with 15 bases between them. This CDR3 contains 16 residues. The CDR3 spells CSARDRWSVGQETQYF. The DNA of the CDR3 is TGCAGTGCTAGAGATCGATGGTCCGTAGGCCAAGAGACCCAGTACTTC.

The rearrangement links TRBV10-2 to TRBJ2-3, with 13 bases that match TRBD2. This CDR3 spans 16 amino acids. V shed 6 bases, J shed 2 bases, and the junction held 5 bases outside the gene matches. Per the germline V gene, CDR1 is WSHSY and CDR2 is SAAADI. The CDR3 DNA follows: TGCGCCAGCAGAGCCGGACTAGCGGGAGTCACAGATACGCAGTATTTT. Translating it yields CASRAGLAGVTDTQYF.